These T cell receptor beta chains were read from a single sample in a study of shared clonotypes between healthy human individuals. Repertoires were generated with immunoSEQ multiplex PCR, while TCRdb's copy carries only in-frame clones and drops some. The table includes hundreds of thousands of clones, 96% detected once. Sequencing was performed on naive CD8+ T cells sorted from blood. These receptors originate from a woman younger than 45 in good health. The CDR3 runs from the conserved cysteine through the conserved F or W. The order of the fields is clone size, V gene, J gene, D gene, CDR3 DNA, CDR3 protein. A D gene is named only where the DNA matches it firmly. Not all rows give a size; the values are once, few, many and, for expanded clones, a class.

>NA|TRBV6-5|TRBJ2-7|TRBD1
TGTGCCAGCAGTAACCGGGACAGGCCCTACGAGCAGTACTTC
CASSNRDRPYEQYF
>NA|TRBV9|TRBJ1-5|NA
TGTGCCAGCTGGGTGAGCAATCAGCCCCAGCATTTT
CASWVSNQPQHF
>NA|TRBV5-6|TRBJ1-2|TRBD1
TGTGCCAGCAGCTTGGGCCAGGGGGAATACTATGGCTACACCTTC
CASSLGQGEYYGYTF
>NA|TRBV2|TRBJ2-7|NA
TGTGCCAGCAGTGGGCTGTCTTCGGGAAGCCTATCCTACGAGCAGTACTTC
CASSGLSSGSLSYEQYF
>NA|TRBV6-5|TRBJ2-4|NA
TGTGCCAGCAGCCCACTAGCCAAAAACATTCAGTACTTC
CASSPLAKNIQYF
>NA|TRBV11-3|TRBJ1-5|NA
TGTGCCAGCAGCACAGGTCGTTTCCGCAATCAGCCCCAGCATTTT
CASSTGRFRNQPQHF
>NA|TRBV5-6|TRBJ2-7|NA
TGTGCCAGCAGCTTGTTCTCCTACGAGCAGTACTTC
CASSLFSYEQYF
>NA|TRBV2|TRBJ2-7|TRBD2
TGTGCCAACGCCGGGGGGGCGGTTTCCTACGAGCAGTACTTC
CANAGGAVSYEQYF
>NA|TRBV9|TRBJ2-3|TRBD2
TGTGCCAGCAGCGTAGGATCAGCGGGAGCTACAGATACGCAGTATTTT
CASSVGSAGATDTQYF
>NA|TRBV5-8|TRBJ1-3|NA
TGTGCCAGCAGCTTGGGTTTACCGGACACTCACTCTGGAAACACCATATATTTT
CASSLGLPDTHSGNTIYF
>NA|TRBV19|TRBJ1-5|NA
TGTGCCAGTAGTATAGATCGGGCAGTAAATCAGCCCCAGCATTTT
CASSIDRAVNQPQHF
>NA|TRBV19|TRBJ2-7|NA
TGTGCCAGTAGTATAAGGCTGGCCCCCCTTTGCGAGCAGTACTTC
CASSIRLAPLCEQYF
>once|TRBV2|TRBJ2-5|TRBD2
TGTGCCAGCAGCCTCGGACTAGCGGGAATCGGAGAGACCCAGTACTTC
CASSLGLAGIGETQYF
>NA|TRBV4-1|TRBJ2-4|NA
TGCGCCAGCAGCCAAGTCCTCCGGGACCTGACAAACATTCAGTACTTC
CASSQVLRDLTNIQYF
>NA|TRBV5-4|TRBJ2-7|TRBD2
TGTGCCAGCAGCCCGGGACTAGCGGGAGACGAGCAGTACTTC
CASSPGLAGDEQYF
>NA|TRBV7-7|TRBJ2-3|TRBD1
TGTGCCAGCAGCTCGACAGGGAAAATCACAGATACGCAGTATTTT
CASSSTGKITDTQYF
>once|TRBV9|TRBJ1-1|NA
TGTGCCAGCAGCGCGGAAGAGGGGGGGCCGTCTGAAGCTTTCTTT
CASSAEEGGPSEAFF
>NA|TRBV15|TRBJ2-1|NA
TGTGCCACCAGAAAACCCAAGGAGGGGGCCTCCTACAATGAGCAGTTCTTC
CATRKPKEGASYNEQFF
>NA|TRBV5-6|TRBJ1-2|TRBD1
TGTGCCAGCAGCGCGGGACAGCCGAACTATGGCTACACCTTC
CASSAGQPNYGYTF
>once|TRBV7-9|TRBJ2-2|TRBD2
TGTGCCAGCAGCCACGTAGGGACTAGCGGTTTGAACACCGGGGAGCTGTTTTTT
CASSHVGTSGLNTGELFF
>NA|TRBV27|TRBJ2-7|TRBD2
TGTGCCAGCAGTCCAATAGCGGGACATGCCTACGAGCAGTACTTC
CASSPIAGHAYEQYF
>NA|TRBV19|TRBJ1-1|NA
TGTGCCAGTAGTGACCCAGAGAACACTGAAGCTTTCTTT
CASSDPENTEAFF
>NA|TRBV27|TRBJ2-7|TRBD1
TGTGCCAGCAGTTGGGGACCGGGACAGGGGGCGGCCGAGCAGTACTTC
CASSWGPGQGAAEQYF
>NA|TRBV2|TRBJ2-1|TRBD2
TGTGCCAGCAGTGGACTAGCGGGAGGGCTTACTGAGCAGTTCTTC
CASSGLAGGLTEQFF
>NA|TRBV5-1|TRBJ2-7|TRBD1
TGCGCCAGCAGCCCTGCAGGGGGCATCCCCTACGAGCAGTACTTC
CASSPAGGIPYEQYF
>NA|TRBV28|TRBJ2-7|NA
TGTGCCAGCAGTCGAGTTGGGGGAACCTACGAGCAGTACTTC
CASSRVGGTYEQYF
>NA|TRBV19|TRBJ1-1|NA
TGTGCCAGTAGTATGGTAACCGGGGAGGCTGAAGCTTTCTTT
CASSMVTGEAEAFF
>NA|TRBV7-6|TRBJ2-7|TRBD1
TGTGCCAGCAGCCAGGCAAAGGGGGCGCGCGAGCAGTACTTC
CASSQAKGAREQYF
>NA|TRBV13|TRBJ2-3|TRBD2
TGTGCCAGCAGCCATGCGGGAGTTGGAGAAGATACGCAGTATTTT
CASSHAGVGEDTQYF
>NA|TRBV5-6|TRBJ1-1|NA
TGTGCCAGCAGCTTCTACTTGAACACTGAAGCTTTCTTT
CASSFYLNTEAFF
>NA|TRBV19|TRBJ1-4|TRBD1
TGTGCCAGTAGTATGCTGGAGGGGGCCTCTAATGAAAAACTGTTTTTT
CASSMLEGASNEKLFF
>NA|TRBV28|TRBJ2-1|TRBD2
TGTGCCAGCGGAACAGAGGGACTAGCGGGACCTGGGAAGCAGTTCTTC
CASGTEGLAGPGKQFF
>NA|TRBV19|TRBJ1-1|NA
TGTGCCAGCCGGGCGTATAACACTGAAGCTTTCTTT
CASRAYNTEAFF